This T cell receptor beta chain was sequenced in a study of Graves' ophthalmopathy and Graves' hyperthyroidism. The TCR beta CDR3 regions underwent amplification from RNA transcripts. RT-PCR was first run with HTBI primers, then multiplex PCR in a second round. MiXCR, run by TCRdb on the multiplex PCR reads, gives a single entry per CDR3 protein. The profile shows some 350,000 distinct CDR3 sequences, about 15% of them singletons. This clonotype came up many times. The sample comprised peripheral blood. This TCR derives from an adult woman with stable Graves' hyperthyroidism.

The CDR3 DNA reads as TGCAGCGTTGAAGACACGGACAGGCATGGCTACACCTTC. As protein: CSVEDTDRHGYTF. V gene TRBV29-1 combines with J gene TRBJ1-2; 7 bases are shared with TRBD1. J was trimmed by 6 bases and V by 0 bases; bases with no gene match: 4. CDR1 SQVTM and CDR2 ANQGSEA come from the germline V gene. The CDR3 sequence is 13 residues long.